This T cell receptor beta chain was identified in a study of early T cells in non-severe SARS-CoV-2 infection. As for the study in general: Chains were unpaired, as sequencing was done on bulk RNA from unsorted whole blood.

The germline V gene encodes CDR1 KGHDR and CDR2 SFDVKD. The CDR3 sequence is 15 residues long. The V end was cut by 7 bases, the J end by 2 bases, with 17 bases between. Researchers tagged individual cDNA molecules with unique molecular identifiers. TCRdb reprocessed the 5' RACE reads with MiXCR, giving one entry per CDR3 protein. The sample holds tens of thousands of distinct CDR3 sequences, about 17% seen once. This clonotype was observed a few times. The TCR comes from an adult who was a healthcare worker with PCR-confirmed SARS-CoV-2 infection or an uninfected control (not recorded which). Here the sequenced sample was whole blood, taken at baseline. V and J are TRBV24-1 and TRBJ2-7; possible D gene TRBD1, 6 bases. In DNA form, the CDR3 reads TGTGCCACCAGCCAACAGGGACCACTAGCCTACGAGCAGTACTTC. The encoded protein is CATSQQGPLAYEQYF.